This TCR beta chain came from a study of T-cell reconstitution after alpha-beta-depleted transplantation in children. Study conclusions and caveats: Some patients' high day-60 TCRbeta diversity was traced to surviving recipient T cells and thymic progenitors. Roughly two months post-transplant, alpha-beta T cells reportedly originated from several hundred graft clones that had expanded.

Preparation of the TCRbeta library involved a method that used unique molecular identifiers. TCRdb used MiXCR to reprocess the PCR reads, holding one entry per CDR3 protein. This sample yields hundreds of thousands of distinct CDR3 sequences, of which around 23% are seen a single time; roughly an eighth belongs to the top ten. For this clonotype: Its target is not known.

This clonotype originated in a boy under two years old who had a stem cell transplant for acute myeloid leukemia, so the T cells may come from the graft donor. The sample in question was PBMCs, mostly from graft donor cells, obtained 360 days after TCRalphabeta/CD19-depleted stem cell transplant.

The CDR3 DNA reads TGTGCCACCAGTGTTCCGAATCCGAACACCGGGGAGCTGTTTTTT. It codes for CATSVPNPNTGELFF. This chain links TRBV24-1 with TRBJ2-2; D remains ambiguous. CDR1 and CDR2 (germline): KGHDR, SFDVKD. V dropped 5 bases and J dropped 0 bases, with 9 bases sitting between them. The CDR3 consists of 15 residues.